This TCR beta chain was captured in a study of shared clonotypes between healthy human individuals. CDR1 is SGHTA and CDR2 is FQGNSA in the germline V gene. CDR3 length: 15 residues. Trimming left V 4 bases short and J 0 bases short, with 13 bases between. This clone came up once. This table comes from immunoSEQ multiplex PCR, and its TCRdb copy is limited to in-frame clones, with some not included. Among roughly 400,000 clones listed, just over 95% were seen once. The source is a man aged 25 to 40 in good health. V is TRBV7-2 and J is TRBJ2-7; D gene uncertain. Sequencing was performed on memory CD8+ T cells sorted from blood. The sample's subset: CD45RO+ cells pooled with CCR7-negative TemRA cells. CDR3 sequence reads: CASSSLGAISYEQYF. As DNA, the CDR3 is TGTGCCAGCAGCTCTCTAGGCGCGATCTCCTACGAGCAGTACTTC.